Listed below are T cell receptor beta chains from one sample, sequenced in a study of blood T cell repertoires in COVID-19. The repertoire was sequenced with immunoSEQ multiplex PCR; TCRdb's copy has only in-frame clones and lacks some. The sample holds some 86,000 clones; over 80% are singletons and the top ten take more than 25%. The specimen was peripheral blood. Receptor source: a woman at least 80 years old with active or convalescent COVID-19. Both conserved end residues are part of each CDR3. Each record gives: CDR3 protein, CDR3 DNA, J gene, CDR3 length, V gene, clone size, D gene. D genes are given only for firm matches. Only part of the rows carry a size: once, few, many, or a class if the clone is expanded.

CASSQYAGTGNTIYF TGTGCCAGCAGCCAATATGCAGGGACTGGAAACACCATATATTTT TRBJ1-3 15 TRBV3-1/TRBV3-2 - -
CASSGQGQSNQPQHF TGTGCCAGCAGTGGTCAGGGGCAGAGCAATCAGCCCCAGCATTTT TRBJ1-5 15 TRBV2 - -
CASSRLAGGINFF TGTGCCAGCAGCCGCCTAGCGGGGGGAATTAACTTCTTC TRBJ2-1 13 TRBV5-6 once TRBD2
CASELAGGYEQYF TGTGCCAGTGAACTAGCGGGAGGCTACGAGCAGTACTTC TRBJ2-7 13 TRBV11-2 - TRBD2
CAWIRDSGANVLTF TGTGCCTGGATCCGCGACTCTGGGGCCAACGTCCTGACTTTC TRBJ2-6 14 TRBV30 - -
CAWSRTWTGELFF TGTGCCTGGTCTAGAACGTGGACCGGGGAGCTGTTTTTT TRBJ2-2 13 TRBV30 - -
CASSPRRGVGGNTIYF TGTGCCAGCTCACCACGGCGGGGGGTAGGAGGAAACACCATATATTTT TRBJ1-3 16 TRBV18 - -
CASSAGTGGTQETQYF TGTGCCAGCAGCGCCGGGACAGGGGGCACCCAAGAGACCCAGTACTTC TRBJ2-5 16 TRBV9 - TRBD1
CASSLTGDDRKTQYF TGTGCCAGCAGTTTGACAGGGGATGACAGGAAGACCCAGTACTTC TRBJ2-5 15 TRBV28 - TRBD1
CASSPGQVRVNTEAFF TGTGCCAGCAGCCCCGGACAGGTGCGGGTGAACACTGAAGCTTTCTTT TRBJ1-1 16 TRBV9 few TRBD1
CSASKGQRNQPQHF TGCAGTGCTAGTAAGGGACAGAGGAATCAGCCCCAGCATTTT TRBJ1-5 14 TRBV20-1 - TRBD1
CASRTTPISPLHF TGTGCCAGCAGAACCACTCCAATTTCACCCCTCCACTTT TRBJ1-6 13 TRBV12-3/TRBV12-4 - -
CASMGTALSFSGNTIYF TGTGCCAGCATGGGGACAGCCCTATCATTCTCTGGAAACACCATATATTTT TRBJ1-3 17 TRBV2 - TRBD1
CATGGTTYNSPLHF TGTGCCACGGGGGGGACCACTTATAATTCACCCCTCCACTTT TRBJ1-6 14 TRBV28 - -
CASSGQTNTEAFF TGTGCCAGCAGCGGACAGACGAACACTGAAGCTTTCTTT TRBJ1-1 13 TRBV2 - -
CASSPEQAGRNEQFF TGTGCCAGCAGCCCCGAGCAGGCGGGTCGGAATGAGCAGTTCTTC TRBJ2-1 15 TRBV2 once -
CASSVRTGNYGYTF TGTGCCAGCAGCGTCCGGACAGGAAACTATGGCTACACCTTC TRBJ1-2 14 TRBV5-4 - TRBD1
CASRTGGGHGYTF TGTGCCAGCAGGACCGGGGGAGGTCACGGCTACACCTTC TRBJ1-2 13 TRBV28 - -
CAWSKQGPTEAFF TGTGCCTGGAGCAAACAGGGTCCGACTGAAGCTTTCTTT TRBJ1-1 13 TRBV30 - -
CASSAPRSTGTEAFF TGTGCCAGCAGTGCCCCCAGGTCGACGGGGACTGAAGCTTTCTTT TRBJ1-1 15 TRBV6-6 - -
CASPGDLHQETQYF TGCGCCAGCCCGGGGGACCTACACCAAGAGACCCAGTACTTC TRBJ2-5 14 TRBV10-1 once -
CASSLGVQGRADTQYF TGCGCCAGCAGCTTGGGAGTTCAGGGGCGCGCAGATACGCAGTATTTT TRBJ2-3 16 TRBV5-1 once -
CAWIGTSGETGELFF TGTGCCTGGATAGGGACTAGCGGTGAAACCGGGGAGCTGTTTTTT TRBJ2-2 15 TRBV30 - TRBD2
CASSPGTPRSSNYNEQFF TGTGCCAGCAGCCCCGGGACTCCCCGTTCCTCGAATTACAATGAGCAGTTCTTC TRBJ2-1 18 TRBV5-4 - -
CASMEDRASEKLFF TGTGCCAGCATGGAAGACAGGGCGAGCGAAAAACTGTTTTTT TRBJ1-4 14 TRBV25-1 - TRBD1
CASGRGNTEAFF TGTGCCAGCGGCCGGGGGAACACTGAAGCTTTCTTT TRBJ1-1 12 TRBV6-5 - -